The next 4 T cell receptor beta chains were all read from a single sample in a study of blood T cell repertoires in COVID-19. The repertoire was sequenced with immunoSEQ multiplex PCR; TCRdb's copy has only in-frame clones and lacks some. The table records roughly 100,000 clones, just under 85% of them present only once. The sample consisted of peripheral blood. Receptors originate from a woman older than 75 with active or convalescent COVID-19.

There are many counts of this clone. This chain connects TRBV3-1 (or the pseudogene TRBV3-2) to TRBJ2-3, with 7 bases lining up with TRBD1. CDR1 and CDR2 from the germline V gene are LGHDT and YNNKEL (reference sequence). The CDR3 is 14 amino acids. With 5 bases clipped from V and 2 bases from J, the junction kept 4 bases outside the gene matches. CDR3 region: CASSSGTVTDTQYF. The CDR3 coding sequence is TGTGCCAGCAGCTCCGGGACAGTCACAGATACGCAGTATTTT.

CDR3 DNA sequence: TGTGCCAGCAGTGGGAGGGACTTTCGCAATGAGCAGTTCTTC. It codes for CASSGRDFRNEQFF. The genes are TRBV2 and TRBJ2-1; a possible D gene is TRBD2 (6 bases). V was pared by 4 bases and J by 6 bases, with 13 bases between. The germline CDR1 and CDR2 sequences are SNHLY and FYNNEI. The CDR3 runs 14 residues.

V usage is TRBV6-5 and J usage is TRBJ2-7, with TRBD2 identical over 13 bases. The junction had 2 bases not matched to a gene; V was cut back by 4 bases and J by 2 bases. The CDR3 spans 15 residues. In germline, CDR1 is MNHEY, CDR2 SVGAGI. CDR3 residues: CASSSGLAGTYEQYF. The CDR3 nucleotides read TGTGCCAGCAGTTCGGGACTAGCGGGGACCTACGAGCAGTACTTC.

The chain carries TRBV19 and TRBJ1-5; 7 positions agree with TRBD1. CDR3 size: 14 residues. Germline V gene sequence: CDR1 LNHDA, CDR2 SQIVND (reference sequence). Trimming at V came to 4 bases and at J to 3 bases, leaving 3 bases not matched to a gene. CDR3 nucleotide sequence: TGTGCCAGTAGTACAGGGGGTCCCAATCAGCCCCAGCATTTT. It translates to CASSTGGPNQPQHF. Together with reference TRBV19 and TRBJ1-5, the CDR3 gives the full variable domain: DGGITQSPKYLFRKEGQNVTLSCEQNLNHDAMYWYRQDPGQGLRLIYYSQIVNDFQKGDIAEGYSVSREKKESFPLTVTSAQKNPTAFYLCASSTGGPNQPQHFGDGTRLSIL.